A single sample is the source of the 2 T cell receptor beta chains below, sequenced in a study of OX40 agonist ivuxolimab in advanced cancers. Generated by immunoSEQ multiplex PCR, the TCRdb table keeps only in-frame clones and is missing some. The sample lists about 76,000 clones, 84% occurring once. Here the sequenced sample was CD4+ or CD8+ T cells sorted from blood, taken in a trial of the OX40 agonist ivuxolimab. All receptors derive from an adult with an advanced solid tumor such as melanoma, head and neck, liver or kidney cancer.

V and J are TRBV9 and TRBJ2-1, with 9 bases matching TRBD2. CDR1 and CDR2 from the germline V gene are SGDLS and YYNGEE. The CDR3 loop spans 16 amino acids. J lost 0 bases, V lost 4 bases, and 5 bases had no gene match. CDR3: CASSLRREGSYNEQFF. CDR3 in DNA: TGTGCCAGCAGCCTGCGGCGGGAGGGCTCCTACAATGAGCAGTTCTTC.

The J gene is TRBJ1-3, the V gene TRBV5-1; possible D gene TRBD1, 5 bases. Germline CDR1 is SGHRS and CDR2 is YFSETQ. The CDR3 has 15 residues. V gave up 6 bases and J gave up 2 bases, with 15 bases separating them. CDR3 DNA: TGCGCCAGCATGTCCGGCGGGGGTCCTGGAAACACCATATATTTT. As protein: CASMSGGGPGNTIYF.